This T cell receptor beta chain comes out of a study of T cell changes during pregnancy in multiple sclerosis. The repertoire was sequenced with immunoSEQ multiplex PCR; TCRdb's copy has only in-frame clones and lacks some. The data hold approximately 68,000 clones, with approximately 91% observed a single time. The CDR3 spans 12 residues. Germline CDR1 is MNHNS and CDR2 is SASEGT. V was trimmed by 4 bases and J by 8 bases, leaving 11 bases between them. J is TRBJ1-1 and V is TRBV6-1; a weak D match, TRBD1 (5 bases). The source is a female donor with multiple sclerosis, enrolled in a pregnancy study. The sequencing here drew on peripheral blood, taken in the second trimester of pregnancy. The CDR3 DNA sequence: TGTGCCAGCAGTGGTGTAGGGGCGGAAGCTTTCTTT. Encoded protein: CASSGVGAEAFF.